This T cell receptor beta chain is from a study of spatial heterogeneity in lung cancer. This clonotype is deemed large. In a library made to pick up alpha chains, this beta chain is a stray read with a size that means little. Every TCR cDNA molecule carried a tag that served as a unique molecular identifier. MiXCR was run by TCRdb on the 5' RACE reads, yielding one entry per CDR3 protein. The sample records about 500 distinct CDR3 sequences, 15% to 20% being singletons. The CDR3 totals 14 residues. Germline V lookup: CDR1 LNHDA, CDR2 SQIVND (reference sequence). The germline V and J ends were trimmed by 5 bases and 3 bases, with 13 bases remaining between them. Time point: sample taken at primary tumor resection. The cohort: 65 to 80 early-stage, untreated non-small cell lung cancer patients.

The material was normal lung tissue next to the tumor, obtained at surgery. The receptor was derived from a male donor with early-stage non-small cell lung cancer. The chain combines TRBV19 with TRBJ1-2; D not certain. In DNA form, the CDR3 reads TGTGCCAGTAGTGACGAGGGCGGGCACTATGGCTACACCTTC. Protein: CASSDEGGHYGYTF.